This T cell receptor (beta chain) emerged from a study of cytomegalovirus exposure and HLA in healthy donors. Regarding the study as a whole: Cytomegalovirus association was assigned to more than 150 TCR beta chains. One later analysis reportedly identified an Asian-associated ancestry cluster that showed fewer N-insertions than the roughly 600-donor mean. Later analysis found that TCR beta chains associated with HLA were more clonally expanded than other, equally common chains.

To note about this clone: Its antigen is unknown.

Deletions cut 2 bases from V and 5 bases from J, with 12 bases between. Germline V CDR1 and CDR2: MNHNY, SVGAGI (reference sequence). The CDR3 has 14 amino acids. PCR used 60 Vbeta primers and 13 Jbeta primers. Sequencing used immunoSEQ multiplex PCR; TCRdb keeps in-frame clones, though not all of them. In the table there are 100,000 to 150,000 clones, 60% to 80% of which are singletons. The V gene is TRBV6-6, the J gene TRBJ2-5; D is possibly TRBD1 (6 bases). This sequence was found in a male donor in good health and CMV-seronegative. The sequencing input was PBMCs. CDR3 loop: CASSYGGPGETQYF. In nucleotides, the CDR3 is TGTGCCAGCAGTTACGGGGGCCCCGGGGAGACCCAGTACTTC.